The next 27 T cell receptor beta chains were all read from a single sample in a study of Ad26.COV2.S vaccination and SARS-CoV-2 variants. The protocol was immunoSEQ multiplex PCR, while the TCRdb copy is restricted to in-frame clones and leaves out a portion. The sample lists around 250,000 clones, 70% to 90% occurring once. The treatment here: some 20 received Ad26.COV2.S at low or high dose, single or two shots; five or six received placebo; per-sample allocation not given. Samples came from day 63 after the first vaccine or placebo injection. Sequenced here: peripheral blood, sampled in a trial of Ad26.COV2.S vaccine versus placebo. These receptor sequences come from a person between 18 and 65 years old who received the Ad26.COV2.S COVID-19 vaccine or a placebo.

CDR3 loop: CASTLGQYNSPLHF. CDR3 nucleotides: TGTGCCAGCACCTTGGGACAGTATAATTCACCCCTCCACTTT. The chain employs TRBV7-9 and TRBJ1-6; TRBD1 matches 7 bases. Germline assignment: CDR1 SEHNR and CDR2 FQNEAQ (reference sequence). The CDR3 is 14 amino acids. V lost 7 bases to trimming and J lost 4 bases; unmatched junction nucleotides: 4.

The chain has TRBV6-1 and TRBJ1-1; possibly TRBD1 for D (5 bases). Germline CDR1 reads MNHNS; CDR2 reads SASEGT. V was clipped by 5 bases and J by 6 bases, with 10 bases between them. The CDR3 sequence is 12 residues long. CDR3 amino acids: CASSYGGSEAFF. The CDR3 DNA is TGTGCCAGCAGTTATGGGGGGTCTGAAGCTTTCTTT.

This clone was picked up a small number of times. The chain carries TRBV5-1 and TRBJ2-5; no clear D gene. This CDR3 is built from 15 residues. Germline-derived CDR1 and CDR2 are SGHRS and YFSETQ. V shed 0 bases and J shed 4 bases, with 13 bases lying between them. Written as DNA, the CDR3 is TGCGCCAGCAGCTTGGGAGCCCAATCTAGAGAGACCCAGTACTTC. Residues: CASSLGAQSRETQYF.

The table lists this clone with a count of one. The rearrangement uses TRBV2 and TRBJ2-3, with D maybe TRBD2 (6 bases). The germline V gene has CDR1 SNHLY and CDR2 FYNNEI. V was shortened by 2 bases and J by 15 bases, with 18 bases between the two germline ends. This CDR3 has 13 residues. The CDR3, as DNA: TGTGCCAGCAGTGAATGGATGGCGGACTATGTCTATTTT. It is translated as CASSEWMADYVYF.

This clone turned up a few times. The gene calls are TRBV7-9 and TRBJ2-1; 7 positions agree with TRBD2. This CDR3 contains 15 residues. V lost 2 bases, J lost 7 bases, and 8 bases stayed unmatched. CDR1 SEHNR and CDR2 FQNEAQ come from the germline V gene (reference sequence). The DNA for the CDR3 is TGTGCCAGCAGCTTAAAAGCGGGAATGTTGAATGAGCAGTTCTTC. Protein sequence: CASSLKAGMLNEQFF. The entire variable domain, with the rest obtained from reference TRBV7-9 and TRBJ2-1, is as follows: DTGVSQNPRHKITKRGQNVTFRCDPISEHNRLYWYRQTLGQGPEFLTYFQNEAQLEKSRLLSDRFSAERPKGSFSTLEIQRTEQGDSAMYLCASSLKAGMLNEQFFGPGTRLTVL.

The chain links TRBV7-2 to TRBJ2-7; the match to TRBD2 covers 10 bases. Germline V lookup: CDR1 SGHTA, CDR2 FQGNSA. J lost 7 bases, V lost 5 bases, and 11 bases had no gene match. The CDR3 is made up of 15 amino acids. CDR3 bases: TGTGCCAGCAGCCAGTTAGCGGGGGGTCCGGGGGAGCAGTACTTC. It is translated as CASSQLAGGPGEQYF.

V usage is TRBV4-3 and J usage is TRBJ1-2; tentatively, D is TRBD1 (5 bases). Germline V lookup: CDR1 LGHNA, CDR2 YSLEER. This CDR3 has 15 residues. Trimming cost V 0 bases and J 6 bases, with 14 bases left between them. CDR3 DNA: TGCGCCAGCAGCCAAGATCGGGGGATGGTCGATGGCTACACCTTC. Residues: CASSQDRGMVDGYTF.

J is TRBJ2-3 and V is TRBV7-2; 7 bases match TRBD2. The junction had 13 bases not matched to a gene; V was cut back by 6 bases and J by 1 base. Germline lookup yields CDR1 SGHTA and CDR2 FQGNSA. This CDR3 region has 17 residues. The CDR3 region is CASSFVAGVGGTDTQYF. CDR3 DNA: TGTGCCAGCAGTTTTGTTGCGGGAGTCGGCGGCACAGATACGCAGTATTTT.

Only a few counts were recorded for this clone. The rearrangement uses TRBV6-2 or TRBV6-3 and TRBJ1-1; perhaps TRBD1 as D (5 bases). The V and J ends lost 4 bases and 5 bases respectively, with 14 bases between them. Per germline, CDR1 MNHEY and CDR2 SVGEGT. The CDR3 is made up of 14 amino acids. In DNA form, the CDR3 reads TGTGCCAGCAGTTCAGGGTTCAAGTTTACTGAAGCTTTCTTT. Amino acids: CASSSGFKFTEAFF.

V is TRBV21-1 and J is TRBJ2-7; the table's D call of TRBD1 was not tested on the DNA. TRBV21-1 is a documented pseudogene. The CDR3 is 16 residues long. The DNA of the CDR3 is TGTGCTAGCAACACGACAGGGACCGGACCTTACTACGAGCAGTACTTC. Amino acids: CASNTTGTGPYYEQYF.

The chain is built from TRBV3-1 (or the pseudogene TRBV3-2) and TRBJ1-5, with D tentatively TRBD1 (6 bases). The CDR3 has 17 amino acids. In germline, CDR1 is LGHDT, CDR2 YNNKEL (reference sequence). The ends were cut back, 0 bases at V and 4 bases at J, with 16 bases in the middle. The chain's CDR3 is CASSQDPGKQGNQPQHF. DNA for the CDR3: TGTGCCAGCAGCCAAGATCCGGGAAAACAGGGAAATCAGCCCCAGCATTTT.

The rearrangement joins TRBV15 to TRBJ2-3, with D possibly TRBD1 on 5 matching bases. The CDR3 extends over 15 amino acids. Germline-derived CDR1 and CDR2 are LNHNV and YYDKDF (reference sequence). Between the trimmed V and J ends, which lost 8 bases and 6 bases, there was a span of 21 bases. This chain's CDR3 is CATQRQWVLGDTQYF. The DNA for the CDR3 is TGTGCCACCCAAAGACAGTGGGTACTCGGGGATACGCAGTATTTT.

The chain uses TRBV3-1 (or the pseudogene TRBV3-2) and TRBJ2-1; D is uncertain. The CDR3 loop spans 12 amino acids. Germline V gene data show CDR1 as LGHDT and CDR2 as YNNKEL (reference sequence). Trimming removed 2 bases from V and 5 bases from J, with 4 bases in between. The CDR3 nucleotides read TGTGCCAGCAGCCAAACCGACAATGAGCAGTTCTTC. Protein: CASSQTDNEQFF.

The chain couples TRBV4-1 to TRBJ1-5; possible D gene TRBD1, 5 bases. Germline V gene lookup returns CDR1 MGHRA and CDR2 YSYEKL. The V end was cut by 0 bases, the J end by 5 bases, with 11 bases between. The length of the CDR3 is 15 residues. The CDR3 loop reads CASSQDRVAYQPQHF. The CDR3 DNA reads as TGCGCCAGCAGCCAAGACAGGGTTGCTTATCAGCCCCAGCATTTT.

The rearrangement joins TRBV2 to TRBJ2-2, with D perhaps TRBD2 (6 bases). Germline CDR1 is SNHLY and CDR2 is FYNNEI. The CDR3 runs to 16 residues. V gave up 7 bases and J gave up 5 bases, with 20 bases separating them. The CDR3 nucleotides are TGTGCCAGCACCCCTACCGCGATTGGGGGGACCGGGGAGCTGTTTTTT. It codes for CASTPTAIGGTGELFF.

CDR3 nucleotide sequence: TGTGCCAGCAGTTCCCTTTCCCAGCGGGTGGTATCCTTGACATCCTACGAGCAGTACGTC. Protein product: CASSSLSQRVVSLTSYEQYV. The rearrangement joins TRBV27 to TRBJ2-7, with TRBD2 as a possible D gene (6 bases). Germline V gene data show CDR1 as MNHEY and CDR2 as SMNVEV (reference sequence). This CDR3 contains 20 residues. V was pared by 4 bases and J by 1 base, with 29 bases between.

The gene calls are TRBV7-8 and TRBJ2-2; 9 nucleotides match TRBD2. V lost 0 bases and J lost 8; bases outside the gene matches: 7. This CDR3 has 16 amino acids. In germline, CDR1 is SGHVS, CDR2 FQNEAQ. CDR3 in DNA: TGTGCCAGCAGCTTAGCGCTAGCGGGACTAACAGGGGAGCTGTTTTTT. Protein product: CASSLALAGLTGELFF.

The rearrangement joins TRBV24-1 to TRBJ2-5, with 9 bases identical to TRBD2. Germline values: CDR1 KGHDR, CDR2 SFDVKD. With 10 bases clipped from V and 2 bases from J, the junction kept 4 bases outside the gene matches. The CDR3 has 13 amino acids. Written as DNA, the CDR3 is TGTGCCACACAAGCGGGGGGACAAGAGACCCAGTACTTC. Its protein is CATQAGGQETQYF.

The rearrangement joins TRBV4-2 to TRBJ1-2; D remains unclear. V was shortened by 4 bases and J by 7 bases, with 10 bases between the two germline ends. Germline-derived CDR1 and CDR2 are LGHNA and YNFKEQ. The CDR3 has 12 residues. The CDR3 region has the DNA TGTGCCAGCAGCCTTTATGGGTCTGGCTACACCTTC. Translation: CASSLYGSGYTF.

The chain couples TRBV2 to TRBJ2-5; 11 bases are a match to TRBD2. V shed 0 bases and J 5 bases; nucleotides not matched to a gene: 5. Germline V gives CDR1 SNHLY, CDR2 FYNNEI. The CDR3 is made up of 16 amino acids. The CDR3 protein is CASSEARVAGGETQYF. In nucleotides, the CDR3 is TGTGCCAGCAGTGAAGCTCGGGTAGCGGGAGGGGAGACCCAGTACTTC.

This chain links TRBV5-5 with TRBJ1-1; D is perhaps TRBD1 (6 bases). The CDR3 loop spans 15 amino acids. V lost 6 bases and J lost 1, with 16 bases in between. CDR1 and CDR2 (germline): SGHKS, YYEKEE (reference sequence). CDR3 coding DNA: TGTGCCAGCACCCCGGAGGGGGTCCCGAACACTGAAGCTTTCTTT. As protein: CASTPEGVPNTEAFF.

In its sample, this clone was seen once. The genes are TRBV30 and TRBJ1-5, with D possibly being TRBD1 (6 bases). The germline CDR1 and CDR2 sequences are GTSNPN and SVGIG (reference sequence). The germline V and J ends were trimmed by 2 bases and 1 base, with 15 bases remaining between them. CDR3 length: 16 amino acids. Written as DNA, the CDR3 is TGTGCCTGGAGTTGGGGGGGCATCAAAAGCAATCAGCCCCAGCATTTT. Translation: CAWSWGGIKSNQPQHF.

The chain employs TRBV30 and TRBJ2-5; TRBD2 aligns across 9 bases. From germline, CDR1 is GTSNPN and CDR2 SVGIG (reference sequence). The V and J ends lost 2 bases and 2 bases, in that order; junction bases with no gene match: 12. The CDR3 is 17 amino acids. The CDR3 nucleotides are TGTGCCTGGAGTTCTCGGACTAGCGTCGGACTTCAAGAGACCCAGTACTTC. Its protein is CAWSSRTSVGLQETQYF.

This chain links TRBV6-5 with TRBJ2-7; D is unresolved. The germline CDR1 and CDR2 sequences are MNHEY and SVGAGI. V was clipped by 6 bases and J by 5 bases, with 20 bases between them. The CDR3 consists of 15 residues. Here the CDR3 reads CASRSSGATSNEQYV. The CDR3 DNA is TGTGCCAGCAGATCTTCAGGAGCTACTTCGAACGAGCAGTACGTC.

This clone was seen a few times. The chain uses TRBV11-2 and TRBJ1-3; D gene uncertain. Trimming cost V 4 bases and J 0 bases, with 13 bases left between them. Germline CDR1 reads SGHAT; CDR2 reads FQNNGV. The length of the CDR3 is 16 residues. CDR3 DNA: TGTGCCAGCAGCTCCCCCCGAGCATCCTCTGGAAACACCATATATTTT. The encoded protein is CASSSPRASSGNTIYF.

The rearrangement links TRBV7-2 to TRBJ1-6; 11 positions match TRBD1. Per germline, CDR1 SGHTA and CDR2 FQGNSA. The CDR3 contains 16 residues. J gave up 5 bases and V 5 bases, and 5 bases lay outside the gene matches. Here the CDR3 DNA reads TGTGCCAGCAGCGCCAGGACAGGGGGCAATAATTCACCCCTCCACTTT. Protein sequence: CASSARTGGNNSPLHF.

This clone was detected a few times. The chain has TRBV30 and TRBJ1-6; TRBD1 matches 7 bases. CDR1 and CDR2 (germline): GTSNPN, SVGIG (reference sequence). This CDR3 has 15 amino acids. V lost 2 bases and J lost 7; bases outside the gene matches: 8. CDR3 in DNA: TGTGCCTGGAGTTTTACCGGGACAGTAAATTCACCCCTCCACTTT. Its protein is CAWSFTGTVNSPLHF. The full variable domain, in which reference TRBV30 and TRBJ1-6 provide the parts outside the CDR3, is SQTIHQWPATLVQPVGSPLSLECTVEGTSNPNLYWYRQAAGRGLQLLFYSVGIGQISSEVPQNLSASRPQDRQFILSSKKLLLSDSGFYLCAWSFTGTVNSPLHFGNGTRLTVT.